This TCR beta chain was documented in a study of cytomegalovirus exposure and HLA in healthy donors. This clone was seen more than once but under ten times. As yet, its antigen is unknown. Findings of the study overall: In vitro checks showed that a few CMV-associated chains really do target CMV antigens. One variant, a missense change in DCLRE1C, was linked in a later analysis to TCR beta V- and J-gene trimming.

Healthy bone marrow donors formed the donor group. PCR employed 60 Vbeta and 13 Jbeta primers. Repertoires were generated with immunoSEQ multiplex PCR, while TCRdb's copy carries only in-frame clones and drops some. The sample has roughly 200,000 clones; approximately 78% are singletons. Source material: PBMCs. The sequence was collected from a man aged 25 to 45 in good health and CMV-seronegative.

The CDR3 DNA follows: TGTGCCAGCACTACCCGGGACAGGGTTGGCGAGCAGTACTTC. Its protein product is CASTTRDRVGEQYF. The chain carries TRBV28 and TRBJ2-7; 9 nucleotides match TRBD1. The trim removed 7 bases at V and 6 bases at J, leaving 10 bases unmatched. Germline V gene sequence: CDR1 MDHEN, CDR2 SYDVKM. The CDR3 length is 14 residues.